Each of the 21 T cell receptor beta chains below was sequenced from the same sample in a study of post-analysis software for immune sequencing data. Overall study results and limits: There were a handful of TRBV segments more frequent in patients than controls, and TRBV5-6, TRBV5-1 and TRBV20-1 were among them.

Libraries were made from TCR beta cDNA, and they carried unique molecular identifiers. Each CDR3 protein is one row after TCRdb ran MiXCR on the PCR reads. The sample gives 450,000 to 650,000 distinct CDR3 sequences, around 47% of which show up once; about 1.5% is in the top ten. What these receptors recognize is not known. Sequenced sample: blood. The receptors here all came from a girl between 5 and 17 years old with multiple sclerosis.

The chain is built from TRBV7-6 and TRBJ1-2; D gene ambiguous. The CDR3 is made up of 13 amino acids. The V gene's germline CDR1 is SGHVS and CDR2 FNYEAQ. V lost 5 bases and J 4 bases, leaving 11 bases between the germline ends. The CDR3 DNA reads TGTGCCAGCAGCGACACGGGCGGCTATGGCTACACCTTC. It is translated as CASSDTGGYGYTF.

This clonotype was observed a handful of times. The chain couples TRBV5-5 to TRBJ2-7; 10 bases match TRBD1. CDR3 length equals 14 residues. Germline CDR1 and CDR2: SGHKS and YYEKEE (reference sequence). V dropped 6 bases and J dropped 4; count of bases not matched to a gene: 7. The CDR3 DNA sequence: TGTGCCAGCACCCGAAGACAGGGGGCGTACGAGCAGTACTTC. The encoded protein is CASTRRQGAYEQYF.

The chain joins TRBV12-3 or TRBV12-4 to TRBJ2-5, with 8 bases lining up with TRBD2. V lost 3 bases and J lost 4; bases outside the gene matches: 10. The CDR3 is 16 residues long. CDR3 bases: TGTGCCAGCAGTTTCTCCGGACGCGGGGGGCGAGAGACCCAGTACTTC. Amino acids: CASSFSGRGGRETQYF.

V and J are TRBV5-1 and TRBJ2-5; 11 positions match TRBD1. V trimming: 4 bases; J trimming: 3 bases; junction bases outside the gene matches: 8. The CDR3 is 16 amino acids. Germline CDR1 and CDR2: SGHRS and YFSETQ. The CDR3 sequence is CASSDGQGALKETQYF. DNA for the CDR3: TGCGCCAGCAGCGATGGACAGGGGGCCCTTAAAGAGACCCAGTACTTC.

This clonotype was counted a few times. J is TRBJ2-7 and V is TRBV3-1; D tentatively fits TRBD1 or TRBD2 (6 bases each). The CDR3 extends over 15 amino acids. Trimming stripped 4 bases from V and 3 bases from J, with 16 bases between. Germline CDR1 LGHDT, CDR2 YNNKEL (reference sequence). CDR3 sequence reads: CASSRAGARGYEQYF. The CDR3 DNA follows: TGTGCCAGCAGCCGAGCAGGGGCGCGGGGCTACGAGCAGTACTTC.

The rearrangement joins TRBV27 to TRBJ2-5; 11 bases align to TRBD2. TRBJ2-7 matches the DNA end more closely, so the J call is doubtful. The germline V gene has CDR1 MNHEY and CDR2 SMNVEV (reference sequence). CDR3 length: 13 amino acids. The CDR3 DNA follows: TGTGCCAGCAGTTTCCTAGCGGGAGGCGAGCAGTACTTC. It encodes CASSFLAGGEQYF.

The chain couples TRBV12-3 or TRBV12-4 to TRBJ2-7; D is possibly TRBD2 (5 bases). V was shortened by 1 base and J by 4 bases, with 20 bases between the two germline ends. CDR3 length: 17 residues. The CDR3 sequence is CASSLGSQAARGYEQYF. Written as DNA, the CDR3 is TGTGCCAGCAGTTTAGGCAGTCAAGCGGCCAGAGGGTACGAGCAGTACTTC.

The chain combines TRBV20-1 with TRBJ1-1; D gene unclear. Between the trimmed V and J ends, which lost 6 bases and 2 bases, there was a span of 10 bases. CDR3 size: 12 residues. CDR1 and CDR2 (germline): DFQATT, SNEGSKA (reference sequence). The CDR3 nucleotides read TGCAGTGCACCCCTGGACAACACTGAAGCTTTCTTT. Encoded protein: CSAPLDNTEAFF.

This chain links TRBV7-2 with TRBJ2-5; TRBD2 is a possible D gene (6 bases). Trimming removed 5 bases from V and 5 bases from J, with 18 bases in between. The CDR3 sequence is 15 residues long. Germline lookup yields CDR1 SGHTA and CDR2 FQGNSA. The chain's CDR3 is CASSLRPLGGETQYF. Written as DNA, the CDR3 is TGTGCCAGCAGCCTCCGGCCTCTAGGAGGGGAGACCCAGTACTTC. The full variable domain, in which reference TRBV7-2 and TRBJ2-5 provide the parts outside the CDR3, is GAGVSQSPSNKVTEKGKDVELRCDPISGHTALYWYRQSLGQGLEFLIYFQGNSAPDKSGLPSDRFSAERTGGSVSTLTIQRTQQEDSAVYLCASSLRPLGGETQYFGPGTRLLVL.

This clonotype was recorded a few times. The gene calls are TRBV29-1 and TRBJ2-1; 7 positions match TRBD1. Trimming removed 6 bases from V and 8 bases from J; junction bases left unmatched: 7. The CDR3 is 12 amino acids. CDR1 is SQVTM, CDR2 ANQGSEA, per germline. As DNA, the CDR3 is TGCAGCGTGGATCGACAGGGCTATGAGCAGTTCTTC. It translates to CSVDRQGYEQFF.

V usage is TRBV10-2 and J usage is TRBJ2-5, with D perhaps given as TRBD1 or TRBD2 (5 bases each). Germline lookup yields CDR1 WSHSY and CDR2 SAAADI. The germline V and J ends were trimmed by 2 bases and 5 bases, with 21 bases remaining between them. The CDR3 length is 17 residues. The DNA of the CDR3 is TGCGCCAGCAGTGAGGGAGCAGGGAGTTTTGTATTGGAGACCCAGTACTTC. It encodes CASSEGAGSFVLETQYF.

The chain employs TRBV5-1 and TRBJ2-3; D tentatively reads TRBD1 or TRBD2 (7 bases each). V shed 0 bases and J shed 2 bases, with 13 bases lying between them. The CDR3 has 16 amino acids. The germline V gene has CDR1 SGHRS and CDR2 YFSETQ. The CDR3 nucleotides are TGCGCCAGCAGCTTGGGGGAGGGACAGCACACAGATACGCAGTATTTT. Residues: CASSLGEGQHTDTQYF.

This clonotype was seen more than once but under ten times. A read error may account for a junction end that differs from germline. The CDR3, as DNA: TGCAGGGCTACAGGGGGTGGCTACGAGCAGTACTTC. It specifies CRATGGGYEQYF. The rearrangement joins TRBV20-1 to TRBJ2-7, with 8 bases fitting TRBD1. The CDR3 runs to 12 residues. Looked up from germline, CDR1 is DFQATT and CDR2 is SNEGSKA (reference sequence).

The chain uses TRBV7-9 and TRBJ2-1; D may match TRBD1 or TRBD2 (5 bases each). V was clipped by 2 bases and J by 12 bases, with 23 bases between them. Germline loops: CDR1 SEHNR, CDR2 FQNEAQ (reference sequence). The CDR3 is made up of 16 amino acids. DNA of the CDR3: TGTGCCAGCAGCTTACCCAGCGGAACAGGACTCAGCGGGCAGTTCTTC. Its protein product is CASSLPSGTGLSGQFF.

This clonotype has only a few counts. The chain uses TRBV5-1 and TRBJ1-2; D gene unclear. CDR3 length: 14 residues. Trimming removed 0 bases from V and 2 bases from J, with 8 bases in between. The germline V gene has CDR1 SGHRS and CDR2 YFSETQ. CDR3: CASSLAYVNYGYTF. The CDR3 nucleotides read TGCGCCAGCAGCTTGGCCTACGTCAACTATGGCTACACCTTC.

The chain employs TRBV7-2 and TRBJ2-3; D unclear. CDR1 and CDR2 (germline): SGHTA, FQGNSA. CDR3 length equals 15 residues. V was pared by 5 bases and J by 2 bases, with 14 bases between. Here the CDR3 DNA reads TGTGCCAGCAGCCGCGACCCAGCACCCACAGATACGCAGTATTTT. Protein sequence: CASSRDPAPTDTQYF.

Only a few counts were recorded for this clonotype. The chain employs TRBV5-1 and TRBJ2-7; TRBD1 matches 10 bases. Germline CDR1 reads SGHRS; CDR2 reads YFSETQ. Trimming at V came to 4 bases and at J to 2 bases, leaving 3 bases not matched to a gene. The CDR3 consists of 14 residues. Here the CDR3 reads CASSGGQGTYEQYF. CDR3 sequence (DNA): TGCGCCAGCAGCGGGGGACAGGGGACCTACGAGCAGTACTTC.

The genes are TRBV30 and TRBJ2-3, with 12 bases aligning to TRBD2. V lost 2 bases, J lost 8 bases, and 8 bases stayed unmatched. Germline V gives CDR1 GTSNPN, CDR2 SVGIG (reference sequence). The CDR3 length is 15 residues. The CDR3 here is CAWSKTSGRGGTQYF. CDR3 coding DNA: TGTGCCTGGAGTAAGACTAGCGGGAGAGGAGGTACGCAGTATTTT.

This clonotype was observed a handful of times. In nucleotides, the CDR3 is TGCAGTGCTAGGGCCACCGGCGGGGGGGCCTACGAGCAGTACTTC. This encodes CSARATGGGAYEQYF. V usage is TRBV20-1 and J usage is TRBJ2-7; 9 bases map to TRBD2. This CDR3 region has 15 residues. The germline gives CDR1 DFQATT, CDR2 SNEGSKA (reference sequence). J lost 2 bases, V lost 3 bases, and 8 bases had no gene match.

A few counts support this clonotype. V gene TRBV12-3 or TRBV12-4 combines with J gene TRBJ2-5; 7 bases are a match to TRBD1. This CDR3 is 13 amino acids long. With 6 bases clipped from V and 5 bases from J, the junction kept 6 bases outside the gene matches. The CDR3: CASSADRDETQYF. The CDR3 region has the DNA TGTGCCAGCAGCGCAGACAGGGACGAGACCCAGTACTTC.

The chain uses TRBV29-1 and TRBJ2-5; perhaps TRBD2 as D (6 bases). In germline, CDR1 is SQVTM, CDR2 ANQGSEA. The CDR3 extends over 11 amino acids. Between the trimmed V and J ends, which lost 3 bases and 11 bases, there was a span of 13 bases. CDR3 in DNA: TGCAGCGTTGAGGGCGGGAATGAGCAGTACTTC. Amino acid sequence: CSVEGGNEQYF. Looking up the rest from reference TRBV29-1 and TRBJ2-5 gives the full variable domain: SAVISQKPSRDICQRGTSLTIQCQVDSQVTMMFWYRQQPGQSLTLIATANQGSEATYESGFVIDKFPISRPNLTFSTLTVSNMSPEDSSIYLCSVEGGNEQYFGPGTRLLVL.